The source of this TCR beta chain is a study of T cells in Graves' hyperthyroidism and ophthalmopathy (dated by TCRdb to the late 2010s). Regarding the research as a whole: Peripheral blood was sampled at the time of initial diagnosis, prior to any treatment. After blood sampling, hyperthyroidism patients were treated with methimazole at a starting dose of 30 mg daily, and ophthalmopathy patients were treated with high-dose intravenous methylprednisolone. An independent validation cohort of around 19 hyperthyroidism patients and about 16 patients who later progressed to ophthalmopathy tested prospective prediction of ophthalmopathy. In addition, the study compared T-cell repertoires in thyroid tissue and in blood from roughly 6 Graves' hyperthyroidism patients. The approximately 90 discovery patients were randomly split 7:3 into training and test sets. According to the paper, TCR Vbeta CDR3 sequencing was carried out on more than 120 peripheral blood samples, which came from approximately 43 ophthalmopathy, under 80 hyperthyroidism and roughly 17 progressor patients. To identify TCR V-J signatures that set the groups apart, the researchers used a discovery cohort of 100 patients, made up of 40 to 45 with Graves' ophthalmopathy and 57 with stable Graves' hyperthyroidism.

Taken from cysteine to phenylalanine, the CDR3 has 14 residues. Left in the record is the CDR3 DNA by itself, 42 bases read in frame from the first base. CDR1 and CDR2 are read off the germline V gene as SGHAT and FQNNGV. Cut back by 2 bases and 2 bases, the V and J ends lie 7 bases apart. Amplification of TCR beta CDR3 regions was carried out from RNA transcripts. For the first round of RT-PCR on the TCR CDR3, the HTBI primer set was used together with the Qiagen OneStep RT-PCR kit. Libraries were constructed in a second round of multiplex PCR, after which size selection and purification were carried out. Sequencing of the libraries was done on an Illumina HiSeq2000 using paired-end 100 bp reads. Per the authors' processing: SOAPnuke was used to process the raw data, with reads discarded if the reads contained adapters or uncalled bases, had a mean Phred below 15, or lacked an exact constant-primer or identifier match. COPE v1.2.5 was used to merge high-quality paired reads, and clonotypes were defined as unique nucleotide sequences. Clonotypes were aligned to IMGT TRBV, TRBD and TRBJ reference segments using MiTCR v1.1. Analysis was restricted to V-J combinations with a frequency above 0.0001, which covered 99.2% of repertoires. A TCS score was defined as the ratio between F50 (clonal expansion) and ExV (chaos), using BLOSUM62-based TCRdist between CDR3 peptides within each V-J. Welch's t-statistics and random forest reduced just over 500 V-J features to about 12, which were used in a naive Bayes classifier (R e1071). TCRdb applied fastp at Q25 and MiXCR to the public reads, then kept only in-frame beta chains. Each CDR3 protein gets just one entry, which takes the most common genes and DNA from the rows behind it. TCRdb, rather than the study authors, made the V and J calls. The table for this sample lists about 250,000 distinct CDR3 sequences; roughly 15% of them were counted only once. 30% of the sample is in the top ten clones.

Study-wide findings and limitations: Sample size was not statistically predetermined, and blinding of investigators to group allocation was not performed. A 13 V-J signature model separated ophthalmopathy from stable hyperthyroidism, with 87.88% sensitivity and around 84% specificity in cross-validation and 80%/75% in testing. Most expanded thyroid clonotypes (frequency above 0.001) were also found in blood, which suggests that blood repertoires may mirror thyroid immune responses. In validation, the model predicted progression to ophthalmopathy with approximately 69% sensitivity and 72.22% specificity, a median of approximately 6.5 months before onset.

This clonotype was seen repeatedly, ten times or more. Its cognate antigen has yet to be identified. No much larger clone exists at a distance of one base, and base qualities are not known. Hyperthyroidism patients were newly diagnosed, had a disease duration of under 2 months, and were aged 18 to 65 years. The study excluded patients with uncontrolled infections, other autoimmune diseases, pregnancy or lactation. Diagnoses were established on the basis of clinical symptoms, serum thyroxine and TRAb, thyroid ultrasound, and orbital computed tomography. For progressor patients, blood was drawn at the first diagnosis of hyperthyroidism, before any ophthalmopathy symptoms had appeared. PBMCs were separated from roughly 10 ml of fresh peripheral blood using Ficoll-Paque density gradient centrifugation. Progressor patients were initially diagnosed with Graves' hyperthyroidism and developed ophthalmopathy during follow-up. Total RNA was extracted with Trizol reagent, and quality was checked on an Agilent 2100 Bioanalyzer.

This chain is built from TRBV11-2 and TRBJ2-1; too little of a D gene remains to name it. The material sequenced was blood. The clonotype was recovered from a woman between 45 and 60 years old with Graves' hyperthyroidism that later progressed to Graves' ophthalmopathy. The nucleotides are TGTGCCAGCAGCTTAAAGGGTACCTACAATGAGCAGTTCTTC. Its protein reads: CASSLKGTYNEQFF.